This T cell receptor (beta chain) comes out of a study of blood T cell repertoires in COVID-19. At the level of the study: Donors in the United States, Italy and Spain gave samples during acute or convalescent COVID-19. Sample material is recorded as cDNA or gDNA derived from T cells, B-cell-depleted T cells, or PBMCs.

Under the authors' procedure: Amplification of reference gene primers was used by the study to estimate nucleated cell counts. Assay used: immunoSEQ multiplex PCR; TCRdb lists only in-frame clones, some missing. V and J calls and clone size are as listed in that table; D and trimming were resolved from the DNA. The sample contains 300,000 to 350,000 clones, approximately 91% of which appear only once. CDR3 length: 17 amino acids. CDR1 and CDR2 (germline): SGHTA, FQGNSA. J gave up 8 bases and V 5 bases, and 16 bases lay outside the gene matches. This receptor was obtained from a woman in her seventies with COVID-19, enrolled during active disease. V gene TRBV7-2 combines with J gene TRBJ2-1; 9 bases are a match to TRBD1. The sequencing input was peripheral blood. The CDR3 DNA follows: TGTGCCAGCAGCCTCAACCCCTACCGGGACAGGGAGGATGAGCAGTTCTTC. Translated: CASSLNPYRDREDEQFF.